This record looks at one TCR beta chain sequence and its context. The repertoire was sequenced with immunoSEQ multiplex PCR; TCRdb's copy has only in-frame clones and lacks some. Of tens of thousands of clones in the sample, roughly 86% were seen once. This record comes from a study of OX40 agonist ivuxolimab in advanced cancers. Patients with autoimmune history or systemic immunosuppression were excluded. Sequences were derived from CD4+ or CD8+ T cells sorted from blood, sampled in a trial of the OX40 agonist ivuxolimab. The source is an adult with an advanced solid tumor such as melanoma, head and neck, liver or kidney cancer.

CDR3 nucleotide sequence: TGTGCCAGCGAGGTTACCCCCGGGGGAGCTAATTCACCCCTCCACTTT. Its protein is CASEVTPGGANSPLHF. The chain employs TRBV28 and TRBJ1-6; possibly TRBD1 for D (5 bases). The germline gives CDR1 MDHEN, CDR2 SYDVKM. Trimming pared 8 bases from V and 6 bases from J, leaving 20 bases between. This CDR3 has 16 amino acids. Together with reference TRBV28 and TRBJ1-6, the CDR3 gives the full variable domain: DVKVTQSSRYLVKRTGEKVFLECVQDMDHENMFWYRQDPGLGLRLIYFSYDVKMKEKGDIPEGYSVSREKKERFSLILESASTNQTSMYLCASEVTPGGANSPLHFGNGTRLTVT.